These T cell receptor beta chains were read from a single sample in a study of blood T cell repertoires in COVID-19. Only in-frame clones appear in the TCRdb table, and some are missing; sequencing was by immunoSEQ multiplex PCR. The sample consists of around 200,000 clones, around 82% of them appearing once. The source material was peripheral blood. The source is a woman of 80 years or more with acute or convalescent COVID-19. The CDR3 runs from the conserved cysteine through the conserved F or W. D genes are given only for firm matches. A row's size may be missing; if present it is once, few, many or a size class.

clone_size,v_call,j_call,d_call,cdr3_aa,cdr3_nt
-,TRBV5-4,TRBJ2-1,TRBD2,CASSPGASGSVEQFF,TGTGCCAGCAGCCCCGGGGCTAGCGGGAGCGTTGAGCAGTTCTTC
-,TRBV5-1,TRBJ1-1,-,CASGRQMNTEAFF,TGCGCCAGCGGGCGACAGATGAACACTGAAGCTTTCTTT
-,TRBV29-1,TRBJ2-5,-,CSAQETGVQETQYF,TGCAGCGCTCAAGAGACAGGAGTCCAAGAGACCCAGTACTTC
few,TRBV7-2,TRBJ1-5,-,CASSLMGGGNQPQHF,TGTGCCAGCAGCTTAATGGGAGGGGGAAATCAGCCCCAGCATTTT
-,TRBV5-5,TRBJ2-2,-,CASSAGPVRNTGELFF,TGTGCCAGCAGCGCCGGTCCGGTTCGAAACACCGGGGAGCTGTTTTTT
-,TRBV6-2/TRBV6-3,TRBJ1-1,-,CASSYGGGNTEAFF,TGTGCCAGCAGTTACGGCGGTGGGAACACTGAAGCTTTCTTT
-,TRBV3-1/TRBV3-2,TRBJ2-3,-,CASSQGQARTDTQYF,TGTGCCAGCAGCCAAGGACAGGCCCGCACAGATACGCAGTATTTT
-,TRBV5-1,TRBJ2-7,TRBD2,CASSSTGTSGGVYEQYF,TGCGCCAGCAGCTCAACCGGGACTAGCGGGGGAGTCTACGAGCAGTACTTC
-,TRBV2,TRBJ1-4,-,CASSPREKLFF,TGTGCCAGCAGTCCCAGGGAAAAACTGTTTTTT
-,TRBV9,TRBJ2-5,-,CASSTQILETQYF,TGTGCCAGCAGCACCCAAATACTAGAGACCCAGTACTTC
-,TRBV2,TRBJ1-6,TRBD1,CASKQGGNSPLHF,TGTGCCAGCAAACAGGGGGGAAATTCACCCCTCCACTTT
-,TRBV4-2,TRBJ2-5,-,CASSQEVSGQETQYF,TGTGCCAGCAGCCAAGAGGTCAGCGGCCAAGAGACCCAGTACTTC
-,TRBV18,TRBJ2-1,TRBD2,CASSTSGAWGEQFF,TGTGCCAGCTCAACTAGCGGGGCATGGGGAGAGCAGTTCTTC
-,TRBV27,TRBJ1-5,-,CASSLRAAGFNQPQHF,TGTGCCAGCAGTTTGAGGGCAGCGGGCTTTAATCAGCCCCAGCATTTT
-,TRBV7-8,TRBJ1-1,-,CASSFGQKNTEAFF,TGTGCCAGCAGCTTTGGACAGAAGAACACTGAAGCTTTCTTT
-,TRBV3-1/TRBV3-2,TRBJ2-5,-,CASSQFGGARETQYF,TGTGCCAGCAGCCAGTTTGGGGGGGCGAGAGAGACCCAGTACTTC
-,TRBV5-1,TRBJ1-3,-,CASRGGTSGNTIYF,TGCGCCAGCAGAGGGGGAACTTCTGGAAACACCATATATTTT
-,TRBV6-6,TRBJ2-7,-,CASSRVSYEQYF,TGTGCCAGCAGCCGGGTCTCCTACGAGCAGTACTTC
-,TRBV5-4,TRBJ1-2,TRBD1,CASSARDRAYGYTF,TGTGCCAGCAGTGCTCGGGACAGGGCTTATGGCTACACCTTC
-,TRBV10-2,TRBJ1-1,-,CASSEQGNTEAFF,TGCGCCAGCAGTGAGCAGGGAAACACTGAAGCTTTCTTT
few,TRBV13,TRBJ1-1,-,CASSSSGWGLHTEAFF,TGTGCCAGCAGCTCCTCGGGGTGGGGGCTTCACACTGAAGCTTTCTTT
-,TRBV5-1,TRBJ2-1,TRBD2,CASSPAAGGSYNEQFF,TGCGCCAGCAGCCCGGCGGCGGGGGGATCCTACAATGAGCAGTTCTTC
-,TRBV24-1,TRBJ1-5,-,CATSDSGKWNQPQHF,TGTGCCACCAGTGATTCAGGGAAATGGAATCAGCCCCAGCATTTT
few,TRBV19,TRBJ1-2,TRBD1,CASIPLGGQGYGYTF,TGTGCCAGTATCCCCCTGGGGGGACAGGGATATGGCTACACCTTC